This T cell receptor beta chain stems from a study of regulatory T cells in long-lasting Graves disease. CDR1 and CDR2 (germline): DFQATT, SNEGSKA (reference sequence). There are 15 residues in the CDR3. With 6 bases removed from V and 4 bases from J, the gap between germline ends came to 20 bases. This clonotype was found many times. Noted time point: newly diagnosed GD, antithyroid drugs for less than 3 months. The TCR library was made from RNA that had been extracted from PBMCs in TRIzol. Library construction for TCR beta used iRepertoire HTBI primers and Arm-PCR of CDR3 regions. TCRdb independently ran MiXCR on the multiplex PCR reads; one entry per CDR3 protein. Here the sample spans under 700,000 distinct CDR3 sequences, approximately 16% being singletons. These same data were also listed under a study on T cells in Graves' hyperthyroidism and ophthalmopathy.

The J gene is TRBJ2-3, the V gene TRBV20-1; weak D call: TRBD1 (6 bases). This sequence was found in a woman aged 35-65 years with Graves disease. Here the sequenced sample was peripheral blood mononuclear cells (PBMCs), taken at new diagnosis, from a patient treated with antithyroid drugs. The CDR3 DNA sequence: TGCAGTGCCCAACCCAGGGGAATCAGCGCAGATACGCAGTATTTT. Translated: CSAQPRGISADTQYF.